The TCR beta chain under discussion was sequenced for a study of CD8 T cells in ankylosing spondylitis. The V gene's germline CDR1 is MNHEY and CDR2 SVGEGT. The germline V and J ends were trimmed by 6 bases and 7 bases, with 16 bases remaining between them. The CDR3 totals 14 residues. TCRdb passed the 5' RACE reads through MiXCR, listing each CDR3 protein once. The data show approximately 250,000 distinct CDR3 sequences, under 8.5% seen once. The sample comprised blood, either unsorted or a sorted T cell fraction (not recorded which). The origin of this receptor is a female donor with ankylosing spondylitis or in good health (not recorded which). V usage is TRBV6-2 or TRBV6-3 and J usage is TRBJ2-4; D is unresolved. As DNA, the CDR3 is TGTGCCAGCAGATCCGGCCCTCGGCGGAACATTCAGTACTTC. Translating it yields CASRSGPRRNIQYF.